This T cell receptor beta chain was captured by sequencing in a study of T-cell reconstitution after alpha-beta-depleted transplantation in children. General study results and limits: From surviving recipient T cells and thymic progenitors came the high day-60 TCRbeta diversity observed in some patients. Several hundred expanded graft clones reportedly were the source of alpha-beta T cells about two months after transplant. At the one-year point after transplant, T-cell counts and TCRbeta diversity were found to come mostly from T cells that had been newly produced.

This clonotype was found many times. Antigen unknown. V was trimmed by 4 bases and J by 5 bases, leaving 14 bases between them. The CDR3 has 13 amino acids. Germline CDR1 is SQVTM and CDR2 is ANQGSEA. Unique molecular identifiers were incorporated when the TCRbeta library was constructed. TCRdb re-called the PCR reads through MiXCR, storing one row per CDR3 protein. Of about 580,000 distinct CDR3 sequences listed, 20% to 25% were seen once; the top ten hold roughly 15%. The clonotype originates from a boy younger than two who had a stem cell transplant for acute myeloid leukemia, so the T cells may come from the graft donor. Sequenced material: PBMCs, mostly from graft donor cells, taken 360 days after TCRalphabeta/CD19-depleted stem cell transplant. The chain is built from TRBV29-1 and TRBJ1-1, with D perhaps matching TRBD1 (6 bases). The DNA for the CDR3 is TGCAGCGTTGGAGGGGGAAAGGGGACTGAAGCTTTCTTT. Translation gives CSVGGGKGTEAFF.